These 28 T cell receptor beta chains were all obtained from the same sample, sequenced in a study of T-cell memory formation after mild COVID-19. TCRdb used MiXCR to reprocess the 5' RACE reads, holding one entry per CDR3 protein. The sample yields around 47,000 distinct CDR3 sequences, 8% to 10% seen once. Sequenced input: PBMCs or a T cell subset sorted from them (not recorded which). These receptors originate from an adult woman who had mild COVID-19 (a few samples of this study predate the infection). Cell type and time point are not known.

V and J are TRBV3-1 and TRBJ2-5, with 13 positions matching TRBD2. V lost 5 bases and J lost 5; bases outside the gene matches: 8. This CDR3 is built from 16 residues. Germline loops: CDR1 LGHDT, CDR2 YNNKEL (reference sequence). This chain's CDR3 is CASSAPTSGRVETQYF. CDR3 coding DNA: TGTGCCAGCAGCGCCCCCACTAGCGGGAGGGTTGAGACCCAGTACTTC.

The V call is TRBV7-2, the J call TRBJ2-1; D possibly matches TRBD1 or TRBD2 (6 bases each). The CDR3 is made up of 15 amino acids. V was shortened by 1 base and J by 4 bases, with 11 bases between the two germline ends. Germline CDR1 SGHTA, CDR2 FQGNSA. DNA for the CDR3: TGTGCCAGCAGCTTAGGTCGGGGGCTATACAATGAGCAGTTCTTC. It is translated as CASSLGRGLYNEQFF.

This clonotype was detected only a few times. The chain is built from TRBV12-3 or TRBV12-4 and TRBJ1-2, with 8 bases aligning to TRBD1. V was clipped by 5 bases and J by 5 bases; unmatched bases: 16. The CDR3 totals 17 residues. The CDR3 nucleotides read TGTGCCAGCAGTCCAAGTAGGGACAGGAGTAGATCATATGGCTACACCTTC. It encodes CASSPSRDRSRSYGYTF.

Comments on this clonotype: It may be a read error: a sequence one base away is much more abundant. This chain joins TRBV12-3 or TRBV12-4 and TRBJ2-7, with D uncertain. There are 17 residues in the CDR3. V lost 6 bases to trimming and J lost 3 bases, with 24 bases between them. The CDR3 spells CASRSRPRDSERYEQYF. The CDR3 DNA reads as TGTGCCAGCAGGTCCCGACCTCGCGACTCGGAGCGCTACGAGCAGTACTTC.

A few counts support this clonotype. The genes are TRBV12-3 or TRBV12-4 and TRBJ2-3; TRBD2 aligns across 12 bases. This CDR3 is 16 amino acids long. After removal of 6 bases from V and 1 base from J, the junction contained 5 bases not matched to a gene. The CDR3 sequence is CASSLTSGGGTDTQYF. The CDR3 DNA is TGTGCCAGCAGCCTGACTAGCGGGGGAGGCACAGATACGCAGTATTTT.

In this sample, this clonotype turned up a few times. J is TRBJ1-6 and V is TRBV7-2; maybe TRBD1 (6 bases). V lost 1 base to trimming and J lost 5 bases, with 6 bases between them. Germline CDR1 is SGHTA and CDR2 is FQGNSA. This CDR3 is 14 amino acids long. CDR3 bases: TGTGCCAGCAGCTTAGGGACAGATAATTCACCCCTCCACTTT. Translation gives CASSLGTDNSPLHF.

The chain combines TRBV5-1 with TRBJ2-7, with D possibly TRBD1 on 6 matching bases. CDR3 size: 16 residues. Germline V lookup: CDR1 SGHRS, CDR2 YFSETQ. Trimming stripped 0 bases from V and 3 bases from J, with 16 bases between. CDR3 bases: TGCGCCAGCAGCTTGGCCCCTCCAAACAGGGACTACGAGCAGTACTTC. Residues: CASSLAPPNRDYEQYF.

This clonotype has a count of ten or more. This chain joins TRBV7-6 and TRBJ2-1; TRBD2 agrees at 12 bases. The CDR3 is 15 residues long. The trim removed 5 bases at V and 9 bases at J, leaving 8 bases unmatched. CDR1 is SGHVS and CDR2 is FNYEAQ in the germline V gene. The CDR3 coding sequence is TGTGCCAGCAGCCAGCTAGCGGGGGGGCGTCCTGAGCAGTTCTTC. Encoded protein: CASSQLAGGRPEQFF.

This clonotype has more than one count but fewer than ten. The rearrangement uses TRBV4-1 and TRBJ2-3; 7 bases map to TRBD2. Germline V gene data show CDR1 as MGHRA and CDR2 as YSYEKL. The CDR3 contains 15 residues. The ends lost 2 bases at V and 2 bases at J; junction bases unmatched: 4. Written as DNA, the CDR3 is TGCGCCAGCAGCCAAAAAGCGGGGAACACAGATACGCAGTATTTT. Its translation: CASSQKAGNTDTQYF.

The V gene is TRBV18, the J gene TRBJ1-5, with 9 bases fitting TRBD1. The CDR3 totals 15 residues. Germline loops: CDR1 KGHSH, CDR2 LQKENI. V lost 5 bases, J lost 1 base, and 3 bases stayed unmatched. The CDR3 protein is CASSADRGSNQPQHF. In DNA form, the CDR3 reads TGTGCCAGCTCAGCGGACAGGGGAAGCAATCAGCCCCAGCATTTT.

The CDR3 nucleotides are TGTGCCAGCAGTTACTCTCCCCGGTACAGCGCTAACTATGGCTACACCTTC. As protein: CASSYSPRYSANYGYTF. The V and J genes are TRBV6-5 and TRBJ1-2, with unresolved D. This CDR3 is built from 17 residues. Trimming took off 0 bases at V and 0 bases at J, with 14 bases between the two ends. In germline, CDR1 is MNHEY, CDR2 SVGAGI.

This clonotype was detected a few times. CDR3 region: CAWNRFSSTDTQYF. The CDR3 DNA follows: TGTGCCTGGAACAGATTTTCTAGCACAGATACGCAGTATTTT. The chain is built from TRBV30 and TRBJ2-3; no clear D. Germline CDR1 and CDR2: GTSNPN and SVGIG (reference sequence). V was cut by 4 bases and J by 0 bases, with 11 bases left in between. This CDR3 comprises 14 residues.

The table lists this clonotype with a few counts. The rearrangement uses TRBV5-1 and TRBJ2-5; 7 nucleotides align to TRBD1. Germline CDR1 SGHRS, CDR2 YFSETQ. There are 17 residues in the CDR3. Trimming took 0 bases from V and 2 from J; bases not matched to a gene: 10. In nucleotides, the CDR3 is TGCGCCAGCAGCTTGGTATCCAGGGCAGGGGGTCAAGAGACCCAGTACTTC. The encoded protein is CASSLVSRAGGQETQYF.

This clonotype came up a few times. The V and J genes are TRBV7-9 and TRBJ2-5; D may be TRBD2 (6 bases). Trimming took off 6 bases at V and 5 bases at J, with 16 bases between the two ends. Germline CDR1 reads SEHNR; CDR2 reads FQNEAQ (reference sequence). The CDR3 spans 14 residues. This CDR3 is CASRGQEGGETQYF. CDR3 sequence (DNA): TGTGCCAGCAGGGGTCAGGAGGGCGGGGAGACCCAGTACTTC.

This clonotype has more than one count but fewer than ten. DNA for the CDR3: TGTGCCAGTATGGGGCACCAAGAGACCCAGTACTTC. Its translation is CASMGHQETQYF. The chain couples TRBV19 to TRBJ2-5; TRBD1 is a possible D gene (5 bases). Germline CDR1 LNHDA, CDR2 SQIVND (reference sequence). The CDR3 loop spans 12 amino acids. Deletions cut 7 bases from V and 0 bases from J, with 6 bases between.

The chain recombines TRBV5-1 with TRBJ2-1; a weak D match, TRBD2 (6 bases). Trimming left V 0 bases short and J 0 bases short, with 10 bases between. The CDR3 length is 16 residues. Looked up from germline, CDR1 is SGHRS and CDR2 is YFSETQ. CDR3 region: CASSLGGGSSYNEQFF. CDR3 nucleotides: TGCGCCAGCAGCTTGGGTGGGGGGAGCTCCTACAATGAGCAGTTCTTC.

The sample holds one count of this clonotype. The CDR3 reads CASSTGTAGELFF. The CDR3 DNA follows: TGCGCCAGCAGCACAGGGACCGCCGGGGAGCTGTTTTTT. The chain combines TRBV5-1 with TRBJ2-2; tentatively, D is TRBD1 (6 bases). CDR1 SGHRS and CDR2 YFSETQ come from the germline V gene. The CDR3 extends over 13 amino acids. V was clipped by 4 bases and J by 6 bases, with 10 bases between them.

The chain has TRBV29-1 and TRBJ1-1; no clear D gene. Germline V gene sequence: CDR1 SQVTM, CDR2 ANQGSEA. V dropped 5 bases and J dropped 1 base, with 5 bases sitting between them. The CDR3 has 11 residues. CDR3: CSVRGNTEAFF. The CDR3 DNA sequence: TGCAGCGTTCGTGGGAACACTGAAGCTTTCTTT.

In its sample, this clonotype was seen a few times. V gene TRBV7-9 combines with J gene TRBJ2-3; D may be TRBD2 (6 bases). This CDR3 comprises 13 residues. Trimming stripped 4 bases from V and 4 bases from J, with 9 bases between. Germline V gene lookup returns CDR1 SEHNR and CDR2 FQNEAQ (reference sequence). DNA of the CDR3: TGTGCCAGCAGCTGGAGGGGCCCAGATACGCAGTATTTT. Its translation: CASSWRGPDTQYF.

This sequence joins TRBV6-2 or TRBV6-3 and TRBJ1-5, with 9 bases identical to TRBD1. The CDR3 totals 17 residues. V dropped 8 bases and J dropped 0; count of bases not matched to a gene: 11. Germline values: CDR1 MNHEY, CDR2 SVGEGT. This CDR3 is CASVETGGSYSNQPQHF. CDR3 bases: TGTGCCAGCGTCGAGACAGGGGGGTCTTATAGCAATCAGCCCCAGCATTTT.

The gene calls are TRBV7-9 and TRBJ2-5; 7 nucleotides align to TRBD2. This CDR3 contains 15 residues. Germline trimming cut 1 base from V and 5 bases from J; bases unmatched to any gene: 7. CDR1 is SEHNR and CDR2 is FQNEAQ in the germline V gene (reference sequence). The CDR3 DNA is TGTGCCAGCAGCTTAGTCCACGGGGGGATGGAGACCCAGTACTTC. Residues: CASSLVHGGMETQYF.

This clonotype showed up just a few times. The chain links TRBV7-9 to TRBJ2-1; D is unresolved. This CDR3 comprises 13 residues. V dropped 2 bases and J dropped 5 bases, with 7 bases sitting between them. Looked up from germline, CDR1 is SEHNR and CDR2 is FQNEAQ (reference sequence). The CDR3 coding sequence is TGTGCCAGCAGCTTACACCCCAACAATGAGCAGTTCTTC. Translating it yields CASSLHPNNEQFF.

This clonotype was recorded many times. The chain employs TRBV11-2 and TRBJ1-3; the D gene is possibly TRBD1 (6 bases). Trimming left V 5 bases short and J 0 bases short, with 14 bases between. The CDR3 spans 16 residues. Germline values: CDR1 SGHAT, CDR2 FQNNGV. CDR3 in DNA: TGTGCCAGCAGCAAACAGACAGGCTCCTCTGGAAACACCATATATTTT. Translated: CASSKQTGSSGNTIYF.

CDR3 amino acids: CASSFNVDALGEQYF. The CDR3 coding sequence is TGCGCCAGCAGCTTTAATGTGGATGCCTTGGGGGAGCAGTACTTC. The chain is built from TRBV5-1 and TRBJ2-7; D remains unclear. V lost 2 bases to trimming and J lost 7 bases, with 19 bases between them. The CDR3 is made up of 15 amino acids. Per germline, CDR1 SGHRS and CDR2 YFSETQ.

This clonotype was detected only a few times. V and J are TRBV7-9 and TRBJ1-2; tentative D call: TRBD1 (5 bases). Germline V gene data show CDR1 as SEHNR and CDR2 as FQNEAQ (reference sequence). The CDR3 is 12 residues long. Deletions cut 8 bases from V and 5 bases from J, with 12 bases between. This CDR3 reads CASGSGLYGYTF. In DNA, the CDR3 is TGTGCCAGCGGATCAGGGCTATATGGCTACACCTTC.

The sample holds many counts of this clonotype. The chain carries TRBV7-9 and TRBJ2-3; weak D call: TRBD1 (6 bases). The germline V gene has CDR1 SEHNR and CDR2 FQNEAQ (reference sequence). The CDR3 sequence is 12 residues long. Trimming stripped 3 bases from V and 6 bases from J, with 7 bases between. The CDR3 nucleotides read TGTGCCAGCAGCTTCCAGGGGGATACGCAGTATTTT. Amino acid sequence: CASSFQGDTQYF.

This CDR3 is CASSLTERNEAFF. In DNA form, the CDR3 reads TGTGCCAGCAGCTTGACCGAAAGGAATGAAGCTTTCTTT. The chain couples TRBV5-4 to TRBJ1-1; D is unresolved. The CDR3 spans 13 residues. Trimming took 1 base from V and 7 from J, leaving 11 bases between them. CDR1 SGHNT and CDR2 YYREEE come from the germline V gene (reference sequence). The full variable domain, its missing parts supplied by reference TRBV5-4 and TRBJ1-1, is ETGVTQSPTHLIKTRGQQVTLRCSSQSGHNTVSWYQQALGQGPQFIFQYYREEENGRGNFPPRFSGLQFPNYSSELNVNALELDDSALYLCASSLTERNEAFFGQGTRLTVV.

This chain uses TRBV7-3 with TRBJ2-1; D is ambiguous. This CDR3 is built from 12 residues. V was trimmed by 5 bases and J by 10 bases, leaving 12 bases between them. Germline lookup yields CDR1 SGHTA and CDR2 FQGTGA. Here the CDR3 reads CASSATLGEQFF. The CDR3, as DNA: TGTGCCAGCAGCGCCACCCTGGGCGAGCAGTTCTTC.